These T cell receptor beta chains were read from a single sample in a study of siplizumab effects on memory and regulatory T cells. Profiled with immunoSEQ multiplex PCR; TCRdb holds only in-frame clones, not every one. The data contain over 85,000 clones, 85% to 95% of them singletons. The specimen sequenced was non-Treg CD4+ T cells sorted from blood. These receptors came from a human donor in good health. Each CDR3 is given with its conserved first and last residue. A D gene is named only where the DNA matches it firmly. A row's size may be missing; if present it is once, few, many or a size class.

clone_size j_call v_call d_call cdr3_nt cdr3_aa
NA TRBJ1-2 TRBV5-4 TRBD1 TGTGCCAGCAGCTTGTCGGCCAGGGGGCTGTATGGCTACACCTTC CASSLSARGLYGYTF
NA TRBJ2-3 TRBV19 NA TGTGCCAGTGGATTTAGCGGCACAGATACGCAGTATTTT CASGFSGTDTQYF
NA TRBJ2-5 TRBV9 TRBD2 TGTGCCAGCAGCGTTGGACTAGCGGGCACTAAAGAGACCCAGTACTTC CASSVGLAGTKETQYF
NA TRBJ2-5 TRBV4-2 TRBD1 TGTGCCAGCAGCCCGGGACAGTACCAAGAGACCCAGTACTTC CASSPGQYQETQYF
NA TRBJ2-1 TRBV7-8 NA TGTGCCAGCAGCTTAGAGCCGCCCCGTACGGGCAATGAGCAGTTCTTC CASSLEPPRTGNEQFF
NA TRBJ2-1 TRBV4-2 TRBD2 TGTGCCAGCAGCCAAGATTCGGTGGCAGCGGGGGGTTACAATGAGCAGTTCTTC CASSQDSVAAGGYNEQFF
NA TRBJ2-7 TRBV28 TRBD2 TGTGCCAGCAGTTCCCCCTCGGGGGGTACCTACGAGCAGTACTTC CASSSPSGGTYEQYF
NA TRBJ1-3 TRBV30 NA TGTGCCTGGTCGCGACGTCGACAGGTATTTTCTGGAAACACCATATATTTT CAWSRRRQVFSGNTIYF
NA TRBJ1-1 TRBV19 NA TGTGCCAGTAGTATAAGAGGAGGGAACACTGAAGCTTTCTTT CASSIRGGNTEAFF
NA TRBJ2-2 TRBV5-1 NA TGCGCCAGCAGTTCTCAGGGGATCAACACCGGGGAGCTGTTTTTT CASSSQGINTGELFF
NA TRBJ1-1 TRBV30 NA TGTGCCTGCTCCGGGACAAGAAGAGGCTCGAACACTGAAGCTTTCTTT CACSGTRRGSNTEAFF
NA TRBJ2-2 TRBV23-1 TRBD2 TGCGCCAGCAGTCAATACAGGCCGGGGAGGGGTCCCGGGGAGCTGTTTTTT CASSQYRPGRGPGELFF
NA TRBJ1-1 TRBV15 NA TGTGCCACCAGCAGTTACAGTAAACCTGAAGCTTTCTTT CATSSYSKPEAFF
few TRBJ1-2 TRBV18 NA TGTGCCAGCTCATTAACAGACAGAGACTATGGCTACACCTTC CASSLTDRDYGYTF
once TRBJ2-5 TRBV6-1 NA TGTGCCAGCACGGCGACATTCCGGGAGACCCAGTACTTC CASTATFRETQYF
NA TRBJ1-3 TRBV7-8 NA TGTGCCAGCAGCTCCCGACGGAGCACCTTAATCGGAAACACCATATATTTT CASSSRRSTLIGNTIYF
once TRBJ2-7 TRBV6-6 TRBD1 TGTGCCAGCACTTCGACAGGGGACGAGCAGTACTTC CASTSTGDEQYF